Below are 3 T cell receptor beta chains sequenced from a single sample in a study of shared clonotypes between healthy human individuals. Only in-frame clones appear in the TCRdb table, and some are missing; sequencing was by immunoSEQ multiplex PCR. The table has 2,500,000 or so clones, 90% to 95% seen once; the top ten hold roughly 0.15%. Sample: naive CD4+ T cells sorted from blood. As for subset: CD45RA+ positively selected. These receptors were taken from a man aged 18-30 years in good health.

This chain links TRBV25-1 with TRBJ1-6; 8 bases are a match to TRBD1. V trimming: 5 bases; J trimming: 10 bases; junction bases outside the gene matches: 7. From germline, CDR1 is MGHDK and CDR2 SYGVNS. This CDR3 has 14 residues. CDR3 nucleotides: TGTGCCAGCAGTAGTCACAGGGGGGGCTCACCCCTCCACTTT. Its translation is CASSSHRGGSPLHF.

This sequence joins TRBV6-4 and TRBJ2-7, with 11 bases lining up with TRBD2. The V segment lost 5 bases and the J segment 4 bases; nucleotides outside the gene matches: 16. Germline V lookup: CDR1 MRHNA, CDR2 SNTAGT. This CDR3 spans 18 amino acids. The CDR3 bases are TGTGCCAGCAGTAATAGCGGGGGGGAGGGTGGAAGGACTTACGAGCAGTACTTC. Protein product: CASSNSGGEGGRTYEQYF.

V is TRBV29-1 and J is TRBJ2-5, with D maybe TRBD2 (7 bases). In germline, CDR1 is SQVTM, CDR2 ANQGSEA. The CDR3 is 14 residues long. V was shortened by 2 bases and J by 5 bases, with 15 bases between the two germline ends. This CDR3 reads CSVERSAGAETQYF. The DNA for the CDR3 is TGCAGCGTTGAAAGGAGCGCGGGGGCTGAGACCCAGTACTTC.